This T cell receptor (beta chain) was identified in a study of PD-1 blockade in classical Hodgkin lymphoma. Study-level background: Nivolumab 3 mg/kg was given intravenously every 2 weeks. Study-wide results and caveats: Exclusion removed patients who began nivolumab under 1 year after ASCT. Baseline diversity resembling that of newly diagnosed patients was seen in complete responders. What drove the repertoire differences, possibly disease activity or prior therapy, has not been defined.

Generated by immunoSEQ multiplex PCR, the TCRdb table keeps only in-frame clones and is missing some. The sample has 35,000 to 45,000 clones; roughly 72% are singletons. The CDR3 spans 13 residues. Germline-derived CDR1 and CDR2 are SGHVS and FNYEAQ. The V end was cut by 1 base, the J end by 7 bases, with 8 bases between. Every one of the patients relapsed after autologous stem cell transplantation (brentuximab vedotin exposure was variable). To note about this clone: Its antigen is currently unknown.

The chain carries TRBV7-6 and TRBJ2-1, with D perhaps TRBD2 (6 bases). The source was peripheral blood mononuclear cells (PBMCs), collected before the second cycle of nivolumab. The clonotype was recovered from a human donor with classical Hodgkin lymphoma. The CDR3 sequence is CASSLGEANEQFF. The CDR3 coding sequence is TGTGCCAGCAGCTTAGGGGAGGCGAATGAGCAGTTCTTC.